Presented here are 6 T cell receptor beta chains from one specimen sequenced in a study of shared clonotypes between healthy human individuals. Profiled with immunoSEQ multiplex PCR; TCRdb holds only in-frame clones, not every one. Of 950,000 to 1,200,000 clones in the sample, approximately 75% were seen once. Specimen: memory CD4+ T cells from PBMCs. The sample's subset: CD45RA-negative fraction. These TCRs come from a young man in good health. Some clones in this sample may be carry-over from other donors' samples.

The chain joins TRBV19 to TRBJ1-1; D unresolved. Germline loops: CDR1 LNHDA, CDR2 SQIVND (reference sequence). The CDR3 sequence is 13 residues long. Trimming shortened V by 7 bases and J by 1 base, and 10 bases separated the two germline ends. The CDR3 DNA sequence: TGTGCCAGTAAGAAGGCATCGAACACTGAAGCTTTCTTT. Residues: CASKKASNTEAFF.

The CDR3 loop reads CASSLTGENTEAFF. The CDR3 DNA is TGTGCCAGCAGCTTGACAGGAGAGAACACTGAAGCTTTCTTT. This rearrangement joins TRBV11-3 to TRBJ1-1; the D gene is possibly TRBD1 (6 bases). The V end was cut by 3 bases, the J end by 1 base, with 9 bases between. CDR1 and CDR2 (germline): SGHNT, YENEEA. This CDR3 spans 14 amino acids.

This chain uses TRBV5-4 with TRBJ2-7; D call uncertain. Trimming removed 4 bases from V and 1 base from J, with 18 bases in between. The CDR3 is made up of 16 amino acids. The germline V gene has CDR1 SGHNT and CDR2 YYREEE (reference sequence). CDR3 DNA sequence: TGTGCCAGCAGCCGTGTTGGATTCACCAAATCCTACGAGCAGTACTTC. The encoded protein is CASSRVGFTKSYEQYF.

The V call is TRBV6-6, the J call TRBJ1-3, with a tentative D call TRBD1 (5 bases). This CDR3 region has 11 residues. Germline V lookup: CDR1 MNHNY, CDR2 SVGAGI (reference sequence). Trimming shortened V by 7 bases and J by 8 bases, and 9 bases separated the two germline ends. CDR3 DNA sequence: TGTGCCAGCACTCGAGGGGACACCATATATTTT. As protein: CASTRGDTIYF.

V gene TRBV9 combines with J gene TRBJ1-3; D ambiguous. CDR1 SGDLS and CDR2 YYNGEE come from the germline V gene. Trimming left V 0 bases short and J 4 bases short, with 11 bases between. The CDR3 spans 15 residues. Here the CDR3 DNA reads TGTGCCAGCAGCGTAGAAGGCACGCGGGGAAACACCATATATTTT. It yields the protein CASSVEGTRGNTIYF.

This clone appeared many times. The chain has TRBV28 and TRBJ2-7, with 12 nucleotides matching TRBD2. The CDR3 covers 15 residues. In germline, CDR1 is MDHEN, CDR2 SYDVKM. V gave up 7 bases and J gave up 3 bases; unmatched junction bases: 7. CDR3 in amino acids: CASTPLAGGVYEQYF. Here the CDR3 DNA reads TGTGCCAGCACCCCCCTAGCGGGAGGGGTCTACGAGCAGTACTTC.